The 5 T cell receptor beta chains presented below share a single source sample, sequenced in a study of blood T cell repertoires in COVID-19. Data came from immunoSEQ multiplex PCR; TCRdb stores just in-frame clones and leaves some out. This table has about 150,000 clones, 91% appearing once. Sequencing input: peripheral blood. The receptors here all came from a man in his fifties with acute or convalescent COVID-19.

A few counts support this clone. The chain carries TRBV4-3 and TRBJ2-3; D not certain. The CDR3 spans 14 residues. Germline assignment: CDR1 LGHNA and CDR2 YSLEER. Trimming shortened V by 0 bases and J by 0 bases, and 4 bases separated the two germline ends. The DNA for the CDR3 is TGCGCCAGCAGCCAAGAGGGCAGCACAGATACGCAGTATTTT. Its protein product is CASSQEGSTDTQYF.

The CDR3, as DNA: TGTGCCAGTAACCCTCTAGCGGGAGGGTACAATGAGCAGTTCTTC. Its translation is CASNPLAGGYNEQFF. The genes are TRBV19 and TRBJ2-1, with 12 bases lining up with TRBD2. J gave up 4 bases and V 7 bases, and 5 bases lay outside the gene matches. The germline V gene has CDR1 LNHDA and CDR2 SQIVND (reference sequence). The CDR3 covers 15 residues. Complete variable domain (other parts from reference TRBV19 and TRBJ2-1): DGGITQSPKYLFRKEGQNVTLSCEQNLNHDAMYWYRQDPGQGLRLIYYSQIVNDFQKGDIAEGYSVSREKKESFPLTVTSAQKNPTAFYLCASNPLAGGYNEQFFGPGTRLTVL.

V gene TRBV7-8 combines with J gene TRBJ1-2; 8 bases map to TRBD1. In germline, CDR1 is SGHVS, CDR2 FQNEAQ. The V gene end was trimmed by 7 bases and the J gene end by 8 bases; junction bases not matched to a gene: 15. This CDR3 has 15 amino acids. CDR3 nucleotides: TGTGCCAGCAAAACAACCCCAGGGGGCTATAGCGGCTACACCTTC. Amino acid sequence: CASKTTPGGYSGYTF.

The chain couples TRBV11-1 to TRBJ2-7, with D uncertain. V was clipped by 0 bases and J by 2 bases, with 5 bases between them. Germline V CDR1 and CDR2: SGHAT, FQDESV (reference sequence). CDR3 size: 13 residues. The CDR3: CASSLAQTYEQYF. The CDR3 DNA reads as TGTGCCAGCAGCTTAGCACAGACCTACGAGCAGTACTTC.

This clone was detected only once. V is TRBV7-3 and J is TRBJ2-3; D is unclear. V lost 5 bases to trimming and J lost 0 bases, with 9 bases between them. Germline values: CDR1 SGHTA, CDR2 FQGTGA. The CDR3 is made up of 14 amino acids. In nucleotides, the CDR3 is TGTGCCAGCAGCAACCCGACTAGCACAGATACGCAGTATTTT. Translated: CASSNPTSTDTQYF.